This TCR beta chain was identified in a study of blood T cell repertoires in COVID-19. At the level of the study: Both acute and convalescent COVID-19 samples were obtained from the United States, Italy and Spain. In each case, the material was cDNA or gDNA derived from T cells, B-cell-depleted T cells, or PBMCs.

From germline, CDR1 is LNHDA and CDR2 SQIVND (reference sequence). This CDR3 has 16 amino acids. V lost 5 bases and J 8 bases, leaving 24 bases between the germline ends. How the authors handled the data: Amplification from reference gene primers served as the basis for estimated nucleated cell counts. Profiling relied on immunoSEQ multiplex PCR, and the TCRdb table lists in-frame clones only, not all of them. Clone size and V and J calls were adopted from that table, with D and trimming inferred from the DNA. The table shows more than 200,000 clones, with around 83% occurring only once. Those enrolled in Seattle joined during active infection and were followed longitudinally afterward. This clone was counted a single time.

The receptor comes from a woman older than 75 with COVID-19, enrolled during active disease. V usage is TRBV19 and J usage is TRBJ1-2; D might be TRBD1 (6 bases). Sequencing was carried out using peripheral blood. Here the CDR3 reads CASSPRLVQGIGGYTF. In DNA, the CDR3 is TGTGCCAGTAGTCCCCGTTTAGTACAGGGCATCGGAGGCTACACCTTC.